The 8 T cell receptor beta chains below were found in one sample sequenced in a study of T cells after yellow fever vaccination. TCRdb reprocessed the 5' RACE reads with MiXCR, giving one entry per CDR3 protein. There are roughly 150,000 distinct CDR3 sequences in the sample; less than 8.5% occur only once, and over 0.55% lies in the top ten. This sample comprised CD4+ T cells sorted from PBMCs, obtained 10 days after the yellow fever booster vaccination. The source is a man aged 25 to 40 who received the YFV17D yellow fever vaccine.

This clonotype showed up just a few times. The chain's CDR3 is CASRSPRGRRGTGELFF. The CDR3 DNA is TGTGCCAGCCGATCTCCCCGCGGGAGAAGGGGCACCGGGGAGCTGTTTTTT. This sequence joins TRBV27 and TRBJ2-2; 7 bases align to TRBD2. J lost 4 bases, V lost 8 bases, and 16 bases had no gene match. The CDR3 runs to 17 residues. From germline, CDR1 is MNHEY and CDR2 SMNVEV (reference sequence).

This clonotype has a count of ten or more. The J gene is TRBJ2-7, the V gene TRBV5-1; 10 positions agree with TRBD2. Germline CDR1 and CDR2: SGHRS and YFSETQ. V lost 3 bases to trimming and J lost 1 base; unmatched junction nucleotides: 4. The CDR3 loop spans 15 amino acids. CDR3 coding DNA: TGCGCCAGCAGCTCGCGACTAGCGGGTTCCTACGAGCAGTACTTC. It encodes CASSSRLAGSYEQYF.

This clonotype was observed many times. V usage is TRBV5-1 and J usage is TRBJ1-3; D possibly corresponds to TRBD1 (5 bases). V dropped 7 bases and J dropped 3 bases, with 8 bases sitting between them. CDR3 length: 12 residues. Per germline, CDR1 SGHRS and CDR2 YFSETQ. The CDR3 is CASQGDGNTIYF. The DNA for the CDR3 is TGCGCCAGCCAAGGGGATGGAAACACCATATATTTT.

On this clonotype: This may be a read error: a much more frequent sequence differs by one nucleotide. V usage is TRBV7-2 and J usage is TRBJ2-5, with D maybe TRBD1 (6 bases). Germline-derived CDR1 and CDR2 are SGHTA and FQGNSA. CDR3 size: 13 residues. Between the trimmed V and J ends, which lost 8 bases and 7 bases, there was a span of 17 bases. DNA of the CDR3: TGTGCCAGCCGCTCGACAGGCGCCGGGACCCAGTACTTC. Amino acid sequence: CASRSTGAGTQYF.

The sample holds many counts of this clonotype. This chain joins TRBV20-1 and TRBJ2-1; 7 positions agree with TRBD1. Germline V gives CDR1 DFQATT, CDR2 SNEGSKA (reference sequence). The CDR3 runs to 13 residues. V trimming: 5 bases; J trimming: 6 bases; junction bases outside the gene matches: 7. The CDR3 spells CSAHRGVFNEQFF. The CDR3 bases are TGCAGTGCTCACAGGGGTGTCTTCAATGAGCAGTTCTTC.

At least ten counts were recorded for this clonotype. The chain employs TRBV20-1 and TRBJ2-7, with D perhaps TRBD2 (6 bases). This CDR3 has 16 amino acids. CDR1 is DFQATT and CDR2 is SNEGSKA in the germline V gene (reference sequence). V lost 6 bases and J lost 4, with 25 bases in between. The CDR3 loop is CSAKGIGGAQGYEQYF. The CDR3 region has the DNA TGCAGTGCCAAGGGGATAGGAGGGGCTCAAGGGTACGAGCAGTACTTC.

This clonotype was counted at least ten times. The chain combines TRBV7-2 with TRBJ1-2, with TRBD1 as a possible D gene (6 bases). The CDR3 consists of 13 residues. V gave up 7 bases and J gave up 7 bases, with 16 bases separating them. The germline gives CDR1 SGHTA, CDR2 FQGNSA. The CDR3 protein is CASTPGGGLGYTF. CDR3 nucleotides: TGTGCCAGCACCCCCGGAGGGGGGCTTGGCTACACCTTC.

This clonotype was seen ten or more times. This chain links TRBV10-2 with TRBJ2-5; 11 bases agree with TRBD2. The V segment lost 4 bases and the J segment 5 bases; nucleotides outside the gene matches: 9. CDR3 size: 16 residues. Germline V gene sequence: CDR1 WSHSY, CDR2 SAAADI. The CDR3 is CASSATSGSSRETQYF. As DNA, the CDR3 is TGCGCCAGCAGTGCAACTAGCGGGAGTTCCAGGGAGACCCAGTACTTC.